This T cell receptor beta chain is drawn from a study of OX40 agonist ivuxolimab in advanced cancers. General notes on the study: Ivuxolimab, which targeted the costimulatory receptor OX40 (CD134), was an agonistic, fully human IgG2 monoclonal antibody. Prior anti-PD-1, anti-PD-L1 or anti-CTLA-4 therapy was permitted, and checkpoint inhibitors had been received by roughly two fifths of dose-escalation patients. The dose-escalation cohort was about 83% male with a mean age of roughly 60 years, ranging from roughly 23 to 80. Partial responses were achieved by three dose-escalation patients, of whom one had hepatocellular carcinoma and two had cutaneous melanoma. The paper covers the monotherapy dose-escalation part of the phase I ivuxolimab trial, which included N of about 50 patients. Peripheral TCRbeta sequencing was intended to test whether TCR sequence diversity was altered and clonal T-cell expansion was caused by ivuxolimab. Among the approximately 50 dose-escalation patients, 19 had hepatocellular carcinoma, 15 or so melanoma, 9 renal cell carcinoma and 9 head and neck cancer. Intravenous ivuxolimab was administered to patients every 2 weeks at six dose levels: 0.01, 0.1, 0.3, 1.5, 3 and 10 mg/kg. General study outcomes and caveats: At doses from 0.1 to 3.0 mg/kg, clonal expansion was seen in both CD4+ and CD8+ blood T cells between baseline and week 6. Which antigens the clonally expanded peripheral T cells were specific for was not determined. Low levels of normalized T-cell clonal expansion were also seen in some patients who did not respond. After ivuxolimab, more expanded clones were found on average in CD8+ T cells than in CD4+ T cells. Partial responders in the 0.1-3.0 mg/kg groups had among the lowest normalized peripheral clonal expansion, especially among CD8+ T cells.

The trial excluded patients who had a history of autoimmune disease or were on systemic immunosuppression. Peripheral blood for TCR sequencing was drawn from every dose cohort at baseline, at cycle 4 day 1 and at cycle 7 day 1. The samples were drawn from a first-in-human, open-label, multicenter phase I dose-escalation trial of ivuxolimab. Adults with locally advanced or metastatic head and neck squamous cell, hepatocellular, melanoma or renal cell carcinoma were enrolled in the trial. CD4+ and CD8+ T cells were sorted separately from peripheral blood before TCR sequencing. For sequencing of the TCRbeta CDR3 region, genomic DNA was extracted from the sorted cells. The immunoSEQ Assay was used to sequence the TCRbeta CDR3 regions. Not all clones reach the TCRdb copy of this immuneACCESS table, which keeps in-frame sequences only. Checked studies attribute under half of the gap to unresolved V genes and leave the rest unexplained. This sample has approximately 33,000 clones in its table, and around nine tenths of those were observed once. The ten most abundant clones make up less than 30% of the sample.

V is cut back by 8 bases and J by 0 bases, with 7 bases in the junction unmatched. The CDR3 sequence holds 15 residues, the cysteine and phenylalanine included. Of the read, only the CDR3 DNA is kept; its 45 bases are in frame from base 1. Via the germline V gene, CDR1 is MNHNS and CDR2 SASEGT. Comments on this clone: Its target antigen remains unknown. No per-base quality is available; no much larger clone lies one base away.

This clonotype was sampled from an adult with an advanced solid tumor such as melanoma, head and neck, liver or kidney cancer. The V and J genes are TRBV6-1 and TRBJ1-3; TRBD1 matches 7 bases in the middle. This material consisted of CD4+ or CD8+ T cells sorted from blood, taken in a trial of the OX40 agonist ivuxolimab. The DNA reads TGTGCCAGCGCCTTAACAGGGGCCTCTGGAAACACCATATATTTT. Translated, it gives CASALTGASGNTIYF.